Reported below is one T cell receptor beta chain. Its antigen is currently unknown. The CDR3 has 17 amino acids. J lost 3 bases, V lost 4 bases, and 9 bases had no gene match. CDR1 is SGHVS and CDR2 is FQNEAQ in the germline V gene. Unique molecular identifiers were used to barcode this TCRbeta library. TCRdb used MiXCR to reprocess the PCR reads, holding one entry per CDR3 protein. The sample consists of about 640,000 distinct CDR3 sequences, roughly 13% of them appearing once. The record originates from a study of T-cell reconstitution after alpha-beta-depleted transplantation in children. Findings of the study overall: By one year post-transplant, T-cell counts and diversity largely arose from T cells that were newly produced. At around two months after transplant, the alpha-beta T cells were reportedly derived from several hundred expanded clones that came from non-depleted graft cells. Some patients showed high day-60 TCRbeta diversity, which derived from surviving recipient T cells and thymic progenitors.

The clonotype originates from a male patient between 5 and 17 years old who had a stem cell transplant for acute myeloid leukemia, so the T cells may come from the graft donor. This chain uses TRBV7-8 with TRBJ1-5; 10 positions match TRBD1. The input for sequencing was PBMCs, mostly from graft donor cells, taken 360 days after TCRalphabeta/CD19-depleted stem cell transplant. DNA of the CDR3: TGTGCCAGCAGCTCCAGCCGGGGACAGGGGATCAATCAGCCCCAGCATTTT. This sequence encodes CASSSSRGQGINQPQHF.